This T cell receptor (beta chain) was sequenced for a study of vaccination and CD4 T cells after COVID-19 (dated by TCRdb to 2021 to 2024). Regarding the complete study: The convalescent cohort included six males and four females, with two Hispanic individuals, seven Caucasians, two Asians and one multiracial person. Control cultures used a CEFX viral epitope pool as positive control, an HIV-1 Nef peptide pool as negative control, or no peptide. Post-COVID blood samples were collected from convalescent patients a median of around 100 days after diagnosis, with a range of roughly 35 to 180 days. In around ten COVID-19 convalescent patients and several infection-naive healthy vaccine recipients, the spike-specific CD4+ TCR repertoire before mRNA vaccination was compared with the repertoire after mRNA vaccination. Participants received two doses of either the Pfizer-BioNTech BNT162b2 vaccine (n=8) or the Moderna mRNA-1273 vaccine (n=2). Post-vaccine blood samples were collected a median of approximately eleven weeks after the second vaccine dose, ranging from roughly 14 to 241 days. The cultures were stimulated with overlapping spike peptide pools from SARS-CoV-2 and from the common cold coronaviruses HCoV-NL63, HCoV-OC43 and HCoV-229E. At the TCR clonotype level, an earlier paper using these donors assessed memory CD4+ T cell crossreactivity between SARS-CoV-2 and common cold coronavirus spike proteins.

The library was made by PCR. At the Johns Hopkins FTIC core, DNA from the cultured CD4+ T cells underwent TCR sequencing with the Oncomine TCR Beta short-read assay. The QIAamp micro DNA kit was used to extract genomic DNA from the cultured CD4+ T cells. Oncomine TCR Beta libraries from cultured CD4+ T cells were pooled using unique dual indexes and sequenced on an Illumina iSeq 100. Per the source publication's procedure: Non-productive sequences were removed, and CDR3s that did not start with C, did not end with F or W, or were shorter than 7 amino acids were discarded. Antigen-specific clonotypes were identified using the MANAFEST web application through comparison of peptide-stimulated wells with reference and other culture wells. An FDR below 0.05, an odds ratio above 5, and a productive frequency above 0.1% in at least two of three replicate wells were required for clones to be considered positive. A clonotype was classed as cross-reactive if the clonotype showed significant expansion both in SARS-CoV-2 spike wells and in at least one common cold coronavirus spike condition. Using R version 3.6.1, CDR3 homology was evaluated through Levenshtein distances (stringdist) along with unrooted phylogenetic trees (ape). Through fastp at Q25 and MiXCR, TCRdb rebuilt clones from the public reads, retaining in-frame beta chains. CDR3 protein duplicates are merged, each entry listing the most common genes and DNA. These V and J calls rely on TCRdb rather than the paper's analysis. The sample includes roughly 6,600 distinct CDR3 sequences, with around two fifths observed a single time. The top ten clonotypes cover roughly a fifth of the sample.

Note on this clonotype: The antigen it recognizes is unknown. No base qualities exist here, and no much larger clone lies one base off it.

Inclusive of the bounding cysteine and phenylalanine, the CDR3 is 14 residues long. CDR3 DNA is the only sequence kept; it has 42 bases, read in frame from the first base. CDR1 and CDR2 are read off the germline V gene (reference sequence) as DFQATT and SNEGSKA. Compared with germline, V lacks 6 bases and J lacks 12 bases; bases without a gene match: 12. Per the publication, the treatment or condition label means: roughly 11-day PBMC culture with coronavirus spike peptide pools or control peptides (ViraFEST assay). CD4+ T cells from unexposed donors were collected before the COVID-19 pandemic (2011-2018). The ViraFEST assay was used in the study, in which antigen-specific T cells were expanded with peptide pools and expanded clonotypes were subsequently identified by TCR sequencing. More than 1.5 million PBMCs per well were cultured in IMDM with approximately 5% human AB serum and roughly 9.3 IU/ml IL-2, plus 10 ug/ml peptide pools. Half of the culture medium was replaced with fresh IL-2-containing medium on days 3 and 7. After approximately eleven days of culture, CD4+ T cells were isolated by negative selection using the EasySep CD4+ T cell isolation kit. As cell numbers permitted, CD4+ T cells from unexposed donors were tested for reactivity to SARS-CoV-2 S and N and to four common cold coronavirus spike pools. PBMCs were separated from whole blood using Ficoll-Paque Plus gradient centrifugation and then either used fresh or cryopreserved at -140C. Triplicate wells were generally used for each culture condition. Leukapheresis product for the unexposed donors was bought commercially.

General conclusions and limits of the study: Although the median number of SARS-CoV-2-reactive clonotypes went up from more than 20 after infection to 35 to 40 after vaccination, the increase was not significant. The study included relatively few convalescent patients and did not analyze early timepoints after natural infection. Nearly all vaccine-specific clones in convalescent patients (304 of 307) were mono-reactive for SARS-CoV-2 spike rather than cross-reactive with common cold coronaviruses. Among the post-vaccine SARS-CoV-2-reactive clones in convalescent patients, a median approximately 86% showed up only after vaccination, which suggests vaccine-specific priming.

This sequence originates from a human donor in good health. The sample consisted of CD4+ T cells from blood, cultured in vitro. This sequence uses TRBV20-1 and TRBJ2-3, and TRBD2 aligns with 13 junction nucleotides. The DNA is TGCAGTGCCGCAGAAGGGACTAGCGGGAAAATTCAGTATTTT. This translates into CSAAEGTSGKIQYF.